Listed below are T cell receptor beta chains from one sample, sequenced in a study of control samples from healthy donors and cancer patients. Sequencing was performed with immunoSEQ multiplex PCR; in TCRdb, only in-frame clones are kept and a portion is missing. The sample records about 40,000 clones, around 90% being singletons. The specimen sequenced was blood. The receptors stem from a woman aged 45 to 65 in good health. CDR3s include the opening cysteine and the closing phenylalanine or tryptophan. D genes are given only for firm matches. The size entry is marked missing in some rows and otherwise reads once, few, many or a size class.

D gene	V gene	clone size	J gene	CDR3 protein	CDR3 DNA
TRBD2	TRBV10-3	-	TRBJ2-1	CAISAPLAGGRDEQFF	TGTGCCATCAGTGCCCCCTTAGCGGGGGGGCGGGATGAGCAGTTCTTC
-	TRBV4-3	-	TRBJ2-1	CASSHAGANEQFF	TGCGCCAGCAGCCACGCCGGAGCGAATGAGCAGTTCTTC
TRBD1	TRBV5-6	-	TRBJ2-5	CASSRGQPQETQYF	TGTGCCAGCAGCCGGGGACAGCCCCAAGAGACCCAGTACTTC
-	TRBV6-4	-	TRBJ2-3	CASSESRTTDTQYF	TGTGCCAGCAGTGAGTCTAGAACCACAGATACGCAGTATTTT
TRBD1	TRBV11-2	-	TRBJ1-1	CASSLEREGAAFF	TGTGCCAGCAGCTTAGAACGTGAGGGGGCAGCTTTCTTT
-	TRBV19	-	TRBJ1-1	CASSLQWNTEAFF	TGTGCCAGTAGTCTACAGTGGAACACTGAAGCTTTCTTT
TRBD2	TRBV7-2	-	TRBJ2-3	CASSPGGAQDTQYF	TGTGCCAGCAGCCCCGGGGGGGCCCAAGATACGCAGTATTTT
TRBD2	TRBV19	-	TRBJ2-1	CASSIQGLAGGLANEQFF	TGTGCCAGTAGTATACAGGGACTAGCGGGGGGGCTTGCGAATGAGCAGTTCTTC
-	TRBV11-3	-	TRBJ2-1	CASSLEQFNNEQFF	TGTGCCAGCAGCTTAGAGCAGTTTAACAATGAGCAGTTCTTC
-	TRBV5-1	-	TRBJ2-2	CASTLNTGELFF	TGCGCCAGCACCCTCAACACCGGGGAGCTGTTTTTT
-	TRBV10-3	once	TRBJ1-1	CAISESGFNTEAFF	TGTGCCATCAGTGAGTCGGGTTTTAACACTGAAGCTTTCTTT
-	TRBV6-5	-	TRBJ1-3	CASSYGSTGNTIYF	TGTGCCAGCAGTTACGGGAGCACTGGAAACACCATATATTTT
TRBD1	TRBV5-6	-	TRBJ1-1	CASSFHRGLADTEAFF	TGTGCCAGCAGCTTTCACAGGGGGCTGGCGGACACTGAAGCTTTCTTT
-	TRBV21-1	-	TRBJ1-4	CASLRPREEKLFF	TGTGCCAGCCTCAGGCCCCGCGAGGAAAAACTGTTTTTT
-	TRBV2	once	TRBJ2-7	CASTYGQDSYEQYF	TGTGCCAGCACGTATGGGCAGGACTCCTACGAGCAGTACTTC
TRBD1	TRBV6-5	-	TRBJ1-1	CASNRGNTEAFF	TGTGCCAGCAACAGGGGGAACACTGAAGCTTTCTTT
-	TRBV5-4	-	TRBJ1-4	CATATEPNEKLFF	TGTGCCACCGCGACAGAACCTAATGAAAAACTGTTTTTT
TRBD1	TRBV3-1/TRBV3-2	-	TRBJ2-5	CASSKQGARLVGETQYF	TGTGCCAGCAGCAAACAGGGGGCGCGTCTTGTCGGAGAGACCCAGTACTTC
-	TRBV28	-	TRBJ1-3	CASSSPSTGSTIYF	TGTGCCAGCAGTTCTCCGTCCACAGGTAGCACCATATATTTT
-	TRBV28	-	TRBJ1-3	CASSLLLGTVGNTIYF	TGTGCCAGCAGTTTACTGTTAGGGACCGTAGGAAACACCATATATTTT
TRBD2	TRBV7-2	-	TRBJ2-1	CASSPRLAGDNEQFF	TGTGCCAGCAGCCCTCGACTAGCGGGGGATAATGAGCAGTTCTTC
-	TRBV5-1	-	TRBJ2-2	CASSLDRANTGELFF	TGCGCCAGCAGCTTGGACAGGGCGAACACCGGGGAGCTGTTTTTT
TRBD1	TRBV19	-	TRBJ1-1	CATTSYGTGLNTEAFF	TGTGCCACTACATCGTATGGGACAGGGTTGAACACTGAAGCTTTCTTT
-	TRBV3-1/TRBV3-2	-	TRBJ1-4	CASSRKLFF	TGTGCCAGCAGCCGAAAACTGTTTTTT
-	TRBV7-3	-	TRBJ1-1	CASSLNVGTEAFF	TGTGCCAGCAGCTTAAATGTTGGCACTGAAGCTTTCTTT
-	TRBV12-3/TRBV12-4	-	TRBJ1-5	CASRLGSNQPQHF	TGTGCCAGCAGACTGGGGAGCAATCAGCCCCAGCATTTT
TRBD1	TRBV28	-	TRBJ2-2	CASSMGQLTGELFF	TGTGCCAGCAGTATGGGACAGCTCACCGGGGAGCTGTTTTTT
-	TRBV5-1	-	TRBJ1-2	CASSGQNYGYTF	TGCGCCAGCAGTGGACAAAACTATGGCTACACCTTC
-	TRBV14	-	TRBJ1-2	CASSPGGNYGYTF	TGTGCCAGCAGCCCGGGGGGTAACTATGGCTACACCTTC
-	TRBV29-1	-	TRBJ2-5	CSVATGGGQETQYF	TGCAGCGTTGCAACCGGGGGTGGACAAGAGACCCAGTACTTC
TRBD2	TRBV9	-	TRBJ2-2	CASSVRAGGLNTGELFF	TGTGCCAGCAGCGTAAGAGCGGGGGGCTTGAACACCGGGGAGCTGTTTTTT
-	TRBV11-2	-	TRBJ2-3	CASSLWGTDTQYF	TGTGCCAGCAGCTTATGGGGCACAGATACGCAGTATTTT
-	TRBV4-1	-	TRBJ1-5	CASSQEENSNQPQHF	TGCGCCAGCAGCCAAGAAGAGAATAGCAATCAGCCCCAGCATTTT
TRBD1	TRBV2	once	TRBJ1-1	CASSTGGGGTEAFF	TGTGCCAGCAGCACAGGGGGCGGGGGCACTGAAGCTTTCTTT
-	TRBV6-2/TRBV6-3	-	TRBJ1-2	CASSYPSVDGYTF	TGTGCCAGCAGTTACCCGAGTGTAGATGGCTACACCTTC
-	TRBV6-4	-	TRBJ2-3	CASSDRSGDTQYF	TGTGCCAGCAGTGACAGGTCTGGAGATACGCAGTATTTT
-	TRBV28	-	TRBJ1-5	CASSRAGDQPQHF	TGTGCCAGCAGTCGAGCGGGAGATCAGCCCCAGCATTTT
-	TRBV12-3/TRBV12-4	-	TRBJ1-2	CASSRDGYGYTF	TGTGCCAGCAGTCGAGACGGCTATGGCTACACCTTC
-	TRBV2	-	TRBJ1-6	CASSESLPPPLHF	TGTGCCAGCAGTGAGTCATTACCACCACCCCTCCACTTT
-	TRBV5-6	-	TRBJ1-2	CASSGGADTYYGYTF	TGTGCCAGCAGCGGGGGGGCTGACACCTACTATGGCTACACCTTC
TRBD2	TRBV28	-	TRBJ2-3	CASSSGLAPGTQYF	TGTGCCAGCAGTTCAGGACTAGCCCCAGGTACGCAGTATTTT
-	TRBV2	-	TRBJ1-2	CASRGDRSYGYTF	TGTGCCAGCAGGGGGGACCGGAGTTATGGCTACACCTTC
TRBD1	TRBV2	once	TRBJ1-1	CASRGTGLNTEAFF	TGTGCCAGCAGGGGGACAGGGTTAAACACTGAAGCTTTCTTT
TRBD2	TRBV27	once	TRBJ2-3	CASRPGRGADTQYF	TGTGCCAGCAGACCAGGGAGGGGCGCAGATACGCAGTATTTT
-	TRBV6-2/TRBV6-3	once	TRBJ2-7	CASSWEALPSYEQYF	TGTGCCAGCAGTTGGGAGGCCTTACCTTCCTACGAGCAGTACTTC
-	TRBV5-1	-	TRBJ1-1	CASSPNPGYTEAFF	TGCGCCAGCAGCCCCAATCCGGGGTACACTGAAGCTTTCTTT
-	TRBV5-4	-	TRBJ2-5	CASSQRRVAETQYF	TGTGCCAGCAGCCAGCGTAGGGTTGCCGAGACCCAGTACTTC
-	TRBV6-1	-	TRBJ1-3	CASSDGQSNTIYF	TGTGCCAGCAGTGACGGGCAATCGAACACCATATATTTT
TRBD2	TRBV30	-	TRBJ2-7	CAWRRGASREQYF	TGTGCCTGGAGGCGGGGGGCTTCCCGCGAGCAGTACTTC
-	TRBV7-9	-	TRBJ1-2	CASSLGTGVGYTF	TGTGCCAGTAGCCTTGGGACGGGAGTAGGCTACACCTTC
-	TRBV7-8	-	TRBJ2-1	CASSIGTNPHNEQFF	TGTGCCAGCAGCATCGGGACAAACCCCCACAATGAGCAGTTCTTC
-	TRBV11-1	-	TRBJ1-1	CASSPGQNTEAFF	TGTGCCAGCAGCCCGGGACAGAACACTGAAGCTTTCTTT
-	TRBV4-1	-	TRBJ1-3	CASSRDSGNTIYF	TGCGCCAGCAGCCGCGACAGCGGAAACACCATATATTTT